One sample yielded the 4 T cell receptor beta chains listed below, sequenced in a study of blood T cell repertoires in COVID-19. Sequencing was performed with immunoSEQ multiplex PCR; in TCRdb, only in-frame clones are kept and a portion is missing. The table lists about 79,000 clones, roughly 89% of them singletons. The sequencing input was peripheral blood. The receptor source for this set is a middle-aged man with active COVID-19.

The J gene is TRBJ2-7, the V gene TRBV19; weak D call: TRBD2 (6 bases). Between the trimmed V and J ends, which lost 4 bases and 6 bases, there was a span of 25 bases. Germline loops: CDR1 LNHDA, CDR2 SQIVND (reference sequence). This CDR3 contains 17 residues. The CDR3 loop is CASSTGSAYLQVGEQYF. The CDR3 DNA follows: TGTGCCAGTAGTACCGGGAGTGCATATCTCCAGGTGGGCGAGCAGTACTTC.

This clone was picked up a small number of times. The chain uses TRBV19 and TRBJ2-3, with 7 bases fitting TRBD2. Germline CDR1 is LNHDA and CDR2 is SQIVND (reference sequence). V shed 5 bases, J shed 0 bases, and the junction held 8 bases outside the gene matches. The CDR3 consists of 16 residues. The CDR3 DNA sequence: TGTGCCAGTAGTGAACCCCTAGCGGCTAGCACAGATACGCAGTATTTT. It codes for CASSEPLAASTDTQYF. Looking up the rest from reference TRBV19 and TRBJ2-3 gives the full variable domain: DGGITQSPKYLFRKEGQNVTLSCEQNLNHDAMYWYRQDPGQGLRLIYYSQIVNDFQKGDIAEGYSVSREKKESFPLTVTSAQKNPTAFYLCASSEPLAASTDTQYFGPGTRLTVL.

The V call is TRBV5-6, the J call TRBJ2-7; 9 bases line up with TRBD1. CDR1 and CDR2 (germline): SGHDT, YYEEEE. V was clipped by 4 bases and J by 9 bases; unmatched bases: 8. The CDR3 is 13 amino acids. DNA for the CDR3: TGTGCCAGCAGCGAACCGGGACAGGGTTGGCAGTACTTC. It specifies CASSEPGQGWQYF.

The J gene is TRBJ2-5, the V gene TRBV4-1; TRBD2 aligns across 13 bases. The CDR3 sequence is 15 residues long. In germline, CDR1 is MGHRA, CDR2 YSYEKL. Trimming took 5 bases from V and 3 from J; bases not matched to a gene: 3. CDR3 region: CASSTGLAGEETQYF. The CDR3 DNA reads as TGCGCCAGCAGCACAGGACTAGCGGGGGAAGAGACCCAGTACTTC.